This TCR beta chain originates from a study of T cell responses to AZD1222 COVID-19 vaccine. Notes on the study in general: Vaccination with two AZD1222 doses was followed by a rise in Spike-specific TCR breadth and depth. Only five to seven individuals given AZD1222 were seropositive at baseline.

In regard to this clone: Its antigen is not known.

V lost 2 bases and J lost 1, with 10 bases in between. This CDR3 has 15 amino acids. Germline V gene lookup returns CDR1 MNHEY and CDR2 SMNVEV (reference sequence). Data came from immunoSEQ multiplex PCR; TCRdb stores just in-frame clones and leaves some out. The sample gives fewer than 150,000 clones, more than 75% of which show up once; over 4% is in the top ten. The specimen was peripheral blood, collected on day 0 of AZD1222 vaccination. The TCR sequence derives from an adult in good health. The chain joins TRBV27 to TRBJ2-3; possible D gene TRBD1, 6 bases. The CDR3 spells CASSLQGHRTDTQYF. CDR3 bases: TGTGCCAGCAGTTTACAGGGACACCGCACAGATACGCAGTATTTT.